Detailed here is one T cell receptor (beta chain). These data come from a study of blood T cell repertoires in COVID-19. Overall study: Both acute and convalescent COVID-19 samples were obtained from the United States, Italy and Spain. Sources were T cells, B-cell-depleted T cells, or PBMCs; the material itself was cDNA or gDNA.

Per the original methods: Quantification of nucleated cells was approximated via reference gene primer amplification. Clones were read by immunoSEQ multiplex PCR, and TCRdb kept only the in-frame ones, dropping some. Clone size and V and J calls were adopted from that table, with D and trimming inferred from the DNA. Among just under 150,000 clones, about 89% were seen once, and the ten largest hold around 38%. Germline V gene data show CDR1 as GTSNPN and CDR2 as SVGIG (reference sequence). J was trimmed by 5 bases and V by 3 bases; bases with no gene match: 3. This CDR3 is 12 amino acids long. This TCR was sampled from a man in his fifties or sixties who had recovered from COVID-19. The source material was peripheral blood. This sequence joins TRBV30 and TRBJ1-2; 7 bases fit TRBD1. The DNA of the CDR3 is TGTGCCTGGAGCAGGGGGACATATGGCTACACCTTC. Translating it yields CAWSRGTYGYTF.